The clone carrying this T cell receptor beta chain was counted a few times. The CDR3 extends over 19 amino acids. Looked up from germline, CDR1 is SGDLS and CDR2 is YYNGEE. The V end was cut by 0 bases, the J end by 1 base, with 19 bases between. The sample's time point: newly diagnosed GD, antithyroid drugs for less than 3 months. PBMCs provided the RNA from which the TCR library was made. iRepertoire HTBI primers and Arm-PCR of CDR3 regions built TCR beta libraries. MiXCR was run by TCRdb on the multiplex PCR reads, yielding one entry per CDR3 protein. This table holds under 500,000 distinct CDR3 sequences, around 17% found once. The data were obtained in a study of regulatory T cells in long-lasting Graves disease. These same data were also listed under a study on T cells in Graves' hyperthyroidism and ophthalmopathy.

The sequenced sample was peripheral blood mononuclear cells (PBMCs), obtained at new diagnosis, from a patient treated with antithyroid drugs. The source of this sequence is a woman in her thirties with Graves disease. The gene calls are TRBV9 and TRBJ2-2; D possibly matches TRBD1 or TRBD2 (5 bases each). The CDR3 here is CASSVDQWDPLLNTGELFF. For the CDR3, the DNA is TGTGCCAGCAGCGTAGATCAGTGGGACCCCCTTTTGAACACCGGGGAGCTGTTTTTT.